This passage covers 18 T cell receptor beta chains from one sample sequenced in a study of cytomegalovirus exposure and HLA in healthy donors. The primer mix had 60 Vbeta and 13 Jbeta primers. Assay: immunoSEQ multiplex PCR; the TCRdb copy retains only in-frame clones and omits some. The profile shows approximately 91,000 clones, around nine tenths of them singletons. Sequencing was carried out using PBMCs. These receptors were obtained from a man aged 25 to 45 in good health and CMV-seropositive.

This chain joins TRBV23-1 and TRBJ1-5, with D unclear. TRBV23-1 is known as an ORF, though its function is uncertain. Trimming shortened V by 0 bases and J by 1 base, and 7 bases separated the two germline ends. This CDR3 is built from 15 residues. CDR3 bases: TGCGCCAGCAGTCAATCCGGGGTCAGCAATCAGCCCCAGCATTTT. Its protein product is CASSQSGVSNQPQHF.

This clone has only a few counts. The gene calls are TRBV29-1 and TRBJ2-3; 8 bases align to TRBD2. V lost 5 bases to trimming and J lost 6 bases; unmatched junction nucleotides: 10. The CDR3 is 14 amino acids. Germline assignment: CDR1 SQVTM and CDR2 ANQGSEA. This CDR3 reads CSVSVISGSDTQYF. DNA of the CDR3: TGCAGCGTTTCCGTTATCAGCGGGAGTGATACGCAGTATTTT.

V gene TRBV19 combines with J gene TRBJ1-1; D is unresolved. V gave up 6 bases and J gave up 1 base, with 3 bases separating them. Germline CDR1 LNHDA, CDR2 SQIVND (reference sequence). The CDR3 loop spans 11 amino acids. The CDR3 loop reads CASRQNTEAFF. The CDR3 DNA is TGTGCCAGTAGACAGAACACTGAAGCTTTCTTT.

The chain carries TRBV7-2 and TRBJ2-7; D might be TRBD1 (6 bases). CDR1 is SGHTA and CDR2 is FQGNSA in the germline V gene. The CDR3 extends over 17 amino acids. V lost 4 bases, J lost 0 bases, and 19 bases lay in between. The CDR3 loop is CASSSPQQGDPSYEQYF. In DNA, the CDR3 is TGTGCCAGCAGCTCCCCACAACAGGGAGACCCCTCCTACGAGCAGTACTTC.

The gene calls are TRBV28 and TRBJ1-2, with D unclear. The length of the CDR3 is 12 residues. V lost 1 base and J lost 5, with 5 bases in between. Germline CDR1 reads MDHEN; CDR2 reads SYDVKM. The CDR3 region has the DNA TGTGCCAGCAGTTTATTTAGATATGGCTACACCTTC. Translated: CASSLFRYGYTF.

The V call is TRBV7-8, the J call TRBJ2-7; 11 bases agree with TRBD2. CDR1 and CDR2 (germline): SGHVS, FQNEAQ. V trimming: 4 bases; J trimming: 6 bases; junction bases outside the gene matches: 2. This CDR3 has 13 amino acids. The CDR3 DNA follows: TGTGCCAGCAGCTCAGGACTAGCGGGCGAGCAGTACTTC. It specifies CASSSGLAGEQYF. Using reference TRBV7-8 and TRBJ2-7 for the parts outside the CDR3, the full variable domain is GAGVSQSPRYKVAKRGQDVALRCDPISGHVSLFWYQQALGQGPEFLTYFQNEAQLDKSGLPSDRFFAERPEGSVSTLKIQRTQQEDSAVYLCASSSGLAGEQYFGPGTRLTVT.

This sequence joins TRBV28 and TRBJ2-1, with D perhaps TRBD2 (6 bases). The length of the CDR3 is 14 residues. Germline values: CDR1 MDHEN, CDR2 SYDVKM. With 6 bases removed from V and 6 bases from J, the gap between germline ends came to 15 bases. Written as DNA, the CDR3 is TGTGCCAGCAGCGCGTGGGCGGGAACCAATGAGCAGTTCTTC. Translating gives CASSAWAGTNEQFF.

The rearrangement joins TRBV18 to TRBJ1-5, with 9 bases lining up with TRBD1. The ends lost 7 bases at V and 6 bases at J; junction bases unmatched: 10. Looked up from germline, CDR1 is KGHSH and CDR2 is LQKENI. The CDR3 spans 15 residues. The CDR3 DNA reads TGTGCCAGCTTAACCACGGGACAGGGTGGTCAGCCCCAGCATTTT. It translates to CASLTTGQGGQPQHF.

The chain recombines TRBV9 with TRBJ2-7; 16 nucleotides line up with TRBD2. The CDR3 has 19 residues. Germline V CDR1 and CDR2: SGDLS, YYNGEE. The trim removed 3 bases at V and 7 bases at J, leaving 16 bases unmatched. The CDR3 coding sequence is TGTGCCAGCAGCGGACAGACGGGGACTAGCGGGAGGGCCGGTCGAGAGCAGTACTTC. Protein product: CASSGQTGTSGRAGREQYF. The variable domain in full, completed from reference TRBV9 and TRBJ2-7, reads DSGVTQTPKHLITATGQRVTLRCSPRSGDLSVYWYQQSLDQGLQFLIQYYNGEERAKGNILERFSAQQFPDLHSELNLSSLELGDSALYFCASSGQTGTSGRAGREQYFGPGTRLTVT.

This sequence joins TRBV6-5 and TRBJ2-4; D gene ambiguous. Trimming shortened V by 4 bases and J by 4 bases, and 14 bases separated the two germline ends. Germline V CDR1 and CDR2: MNHEY, SVGAGI. This CDR3 region has 15 residues. CDR3 sequence (DNA): TGTGCCAGCAGTTGGTCACAGACGGCTAAAAACATTCAGTACTTC. The encoded protein is CASSWSQTAKNIQYF.

The chain uses TRBV5-1 and TRBJ2-7; a weak D match, TRBD2 (6 bases). Trimming stripped 8 bases from V and 4 bases from J, with 16 bases between. This CDR3 has 13 amino acids. The germline gives CDR1 SGHRS, CDR2 YFSETQ. CDR3 in DNA: TGCGCCAGGGTGGGACTGAGCTTATACGAGCAGTACTTC. Encoded protein: CARVGLSLYEQYF.

The chain is built from TRBV28 and TRBJ2-1, with TRBD2 matching over 12 bases. Germline V lookup: CDR1 MDHEN, CDR2 SYDVKM. The CDR3 length is 17 residues. With V trimmed by 1 base and J by 7 bases, 8 bases remained unmatched. CDR3 DNA sequence: TGTGCCAGCAGTTTATTACGACTAGCGGGAGTGGGAAATGAGCAGTTCTTC. Translation: CASSLLRLAGVGNEQFF. The variable domain in full, with the rest retrieved from reference TRBV28 and TRBJ2-1, is DVKVTQSSRYLVKRTGEKVFLECVQDMDHENMFWYRQDPGLGLRLIYFSYDVKMKEKGDIPEGYSVSREKKERFSLILESASTNQTSMYLCASSLLRLAGVGNEQFFGPGTRLTVL.

The chain combines TRBV28 with TRBJ1-2, with D tentatively TRBD1 (5 bases). This CDR3 has 12 amino acids. Germline V gene data show CDR1 as MDHEN and CDR2 as SYDVKM. The CDR3 coding sequence is TGTGCGGGGGGGGGACCTAACTATGGCTACACCTTC. Residues: CAGGGPNYGYTF.

The chain links TRBV15 to TRBJ1-4; D is unclear. Trimming left V 0 bases short and J 8 bases short, with 10 bases between. The CDR3 consists of 14 residues. Germline CDR1 LNHNV, CDR2 YYDKDF (reference sequence). In nucleotides, the CDR3 is TGTGCCACCAGCAGAGATCACGGTGAGGAAAAACTGTTTTTT. Amino acids: CATSRDHGEEKLFF.

This clone was found a few times. The genes are TRBV4-1 and TRBJ2-2; a possible D gene is TRBD1 (7 bases). Per the germline V gene, CDR1 is MGHRA and CDR2 is YSYEKL. V lost 4 bases to trimming and J lost 6 bases, with 18 bases between them. The CDR3 loop spans 16 amino acids. The CDR3 spells CASSLPAGGGSGELFF. The CDR3, as DNA: TGCGCCAGCAGCCTCCCTGCAGGGGGAGGATCCGGGGAGCTGTTTTTT.

This clone was detected once. This sequence joins TRBV27 and TRBJ2-2, with TRBD1 identical over 8 bases. Germline CDR1 and CDR2: MNHEY and SMNVEV (reference sequence). Trimming took 0 bases from V and 5 from J; bases not matched to a gene: 5. The CDR3 totals 16 residues. The CDR3 sequence is CASSLSGQGGTGELFF. The CDR3 region has the DNA TGTGCCAGCAGTTTATCTGGACAGGGTGGGACCGGGGAGCTGTTTTTT.

The V and J genes are TRBV19 and TRBJ2-2, with 8 bases that match TRBD1. Germline lookup yields CDR1 LNHDA and CDR2 SQIVND (reference sequence). The CDR3 has 16 amino acids. The V gene end was trimmed by 5 bases and the J gene end by 2 bases; junction bases not matched to a gene: 7. The CDR3 spells CASSSMTGANTGELFF. The CDR3 coding sequence is TGTGCCAGTAGTTCAATGACAGGGGCAAACACCGGGGAGCTGTTTTTT.

The CDR3 loop reads CASSPTVGYTF. CDR3 nucleotide sequence: TGTGCCTCCAGTCCGACAGTAGGCTACACCTTC. The rearrangement uses TRBV28 and TRBJ1-2; D is possibly TRBD1 (5 bases). V gave up 11 bases and J gave up 8 bases, with 15 bases separating them. This CDR3 region has 11 residues. The germline gives CDR1 MDHEN, CDR2 SYDVKM.